This record covers a single T cell receptor beta chain. Trimming took off 3 bases at V and 8 bases at J, with 5 bases between the two ends. CDR3 length: 12 amino acids. CDR1 and CDR2 from the germline V gene are SEHNR and FQNEAQ (reference sequence). The data were taken from a study of blood T cell repertoires in COVID-19. This table comes from immunoSEQ multiplex PCR, and its TCRdb copy is limited to in-frame clones, with some not included. The repertoire has about 370,000 clones, about 90% of them found once; the top ten carry around 2.8%. Seattle enrolled patients during active infection and tracked them longitudinally.

This chain connects TRBV7-9 to TRBJ1-6; D unresolved. The receptor comes from a woman aged 25 to 39 with COVID-19, enrolled during active disease. Material for sequencing was peripheral blood. The CDR3 nucleotides are TGTGCCAGCAGCTTTCGCGATTCACCCCTCCACTTT. This translates into CASSFRDSPLHF.